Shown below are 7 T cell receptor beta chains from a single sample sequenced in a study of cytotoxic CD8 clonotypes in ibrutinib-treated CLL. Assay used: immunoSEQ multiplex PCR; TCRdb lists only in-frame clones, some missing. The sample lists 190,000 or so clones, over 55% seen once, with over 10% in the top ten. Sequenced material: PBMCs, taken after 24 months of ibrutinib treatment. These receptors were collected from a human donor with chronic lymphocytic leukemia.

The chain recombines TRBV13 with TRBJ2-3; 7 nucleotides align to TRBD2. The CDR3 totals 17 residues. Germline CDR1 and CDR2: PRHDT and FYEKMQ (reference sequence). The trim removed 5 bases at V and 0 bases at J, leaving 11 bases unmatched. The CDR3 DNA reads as TGTGCCAGCAGCGCCCATGGGACTAACCCTAGCACAGATACGCAGTATTTT. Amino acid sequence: CASSAHGTNPSTDTQYF.

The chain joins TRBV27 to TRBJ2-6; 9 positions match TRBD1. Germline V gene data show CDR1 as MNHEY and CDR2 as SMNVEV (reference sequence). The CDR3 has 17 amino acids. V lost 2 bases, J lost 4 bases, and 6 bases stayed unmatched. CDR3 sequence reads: CASSLRDRARGANVLTF. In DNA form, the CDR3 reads TGTGCCAGCAGTTTAAGGGACAGGGCGAGAGGGGCCAACGTCCTGACTTTC.

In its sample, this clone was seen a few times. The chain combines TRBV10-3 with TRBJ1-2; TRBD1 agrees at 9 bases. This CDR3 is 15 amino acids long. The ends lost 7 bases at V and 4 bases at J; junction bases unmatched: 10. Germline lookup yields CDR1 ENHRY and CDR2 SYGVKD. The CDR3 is CAITGGVGQGYGYTF. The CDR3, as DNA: TGTGCCATCACCGGAGGAGTGGGACAGGGCTATGGCTACACCTTC.

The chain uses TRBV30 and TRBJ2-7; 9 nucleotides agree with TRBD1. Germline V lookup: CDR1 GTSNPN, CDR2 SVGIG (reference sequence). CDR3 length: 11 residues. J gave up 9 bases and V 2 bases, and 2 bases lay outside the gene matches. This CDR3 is CAWSLQGAQYF. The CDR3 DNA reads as TGTGCCTGGAGTTTACAGGGGGCGCAGTACTTC.

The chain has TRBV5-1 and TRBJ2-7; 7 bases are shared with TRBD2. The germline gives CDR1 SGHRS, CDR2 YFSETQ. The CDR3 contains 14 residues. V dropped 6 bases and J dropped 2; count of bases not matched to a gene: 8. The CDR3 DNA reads TGCGCCAGCAAGGCTAGCGGACTCACCTACGAGCAGTACTTC. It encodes CASKASGLTYEQYF.

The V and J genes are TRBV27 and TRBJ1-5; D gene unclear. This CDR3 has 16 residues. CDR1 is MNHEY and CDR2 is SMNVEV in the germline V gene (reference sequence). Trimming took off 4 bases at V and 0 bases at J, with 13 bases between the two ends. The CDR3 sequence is CASSSRRTSSNQPQHF. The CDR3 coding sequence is TGTGCCAGCAGTTCCCGGCGCACTAGTAGCAATCAGCCCCAGCATTTT.

CDR3 bases: TGTGCCAGCAGCCCCCGGGGTAGCGGGAGAGAGAATGAGCAGTTCTTC. It specifies CASSPRGSGRENEQFF. This chain uses TRBV9 with TRBJ2-1; the match to TRBD2 covers 9 bases. The trim removed 4 bases at V and 7 bases at J, leaving 12 bases unmatched. Germline lookup yields CDR1 SGDLS and CDR2 YYNGEE. The CDR3 consists of 16 residues.